This is a list of T cell receptor beta chains from one sample in a study of blood T cell repertoires in COVID-19. Method: immunoSEQ multiplex PCR; TCRdb's copy keeps in-frame clones and lacks some. The sample shows 150,000 to 160,000 clones, 83% of them seen only once. Sequencing was done on a sample of peripheral blood. These receptors were collected from a woman aged 60 to 75 with COVID-19, enrolled during active disease. Each CDR3 is given with its conserved first and last residue. D genes are given only for firm matches. Not every row has a clone size; where given, it reads once, few, many or a size class.

abundance | d_gene | j_gene | v_gene | CDR3nt | CDR3aa
NA | NA | TRBJ1-2 | TRBV19 | TGTGCCAGTAGTATAGATGGGAGGGGCCGCTATGGCTACACCTTC | CASSIDGRGRYGYTF
NA | NA | TRBJ2-1 | TRBV6-5 | TGTGCCAGCAGTCATCGGGGAATCGGGGAGCAGTTCTTC | CASSHRGIGEQFF
NA | NA | TRBJ2-1 | TRBV27 | TGTGCCAGCAGTTCCGCGACCAGGGGTGAGCAGTTCTTC | CASSSATRGEQFF
NA | TRBD1 | TRBJ2-2 | TRBV2 | TGTGCCAGCAGGCCGGGACAGGGGAACACCGGGGAGCTGTTTTTT | CASRPGQGNTGELFF
NA | NA | TRBJ2-1 | TRBV19 | TGTGCCAGTAGTGACTACAGGGACGAGCAGTTCTTC | CASSDYRDEQFF
NA | NA | TRBJ1-1 | TRBV19 | TGTGCCAGTATGGAGCAGGGTGACACTGAAGCTTTCTTT | CASMEQGDTEAFF
NA | TRBD2 | TRBJ2-1 | TRBV19 | TGTGCCAGTAGTTTCCAGACTAGCGGGATCGATGAGCAGTTCTTC | CASSFQTSGIDEQFF
NA | TRBD1 | TRBJ2-7 | TRBV24-1 | TGTGCCACCAGTGATTTGAGGGACAGGGGGACCCCTTTAAACTACGAGCAGTACTTC | CATSDLRDRGTPLNYEQYF
once | NA | TRBJ1-1 | TRBV7-2 | TGTGCCAGCAGCCCCTACCTAGGGGGGGGCACTGAAGCTTTCTTT | CASSPYLGGGTEAFF
NA | NA | TRBJ2-1 | TRBV5-1 | TGCGCCAGCAGCTTGATACTAACCAATGAGCAGTTCTTC | CASSLILTNEQFF
NA | TRBD1 | TRBJ1-1 | TRBV6-5 | TGTGCCAGCAGTTTGCAGGGGGGCACTGAAGCTTTCTTT | CASSLQGGTEAFF
NA | TRBD1 | TRBJ2-5 | TRBV2 | TGTGCCAGTGAGGGGGCACCCGGCGAGACCCAGTACTTC | CASEGAPGETQYF
NA | TRBD2 | TRBJ2-3 | TRBV6-6 | TGTGCCAGCAGTCTGGGAAGCGGGGGCCCATTCATGACAGATACGCAGTATTTT | CASSLGSGGPFMTDTQYF
NA | TRBD1 | TRBJ1-4 | TRBV5-1 | TGCGCCAGCAGCTTACAGGGGTCTAATGAAAAACTGTTTTTT | CASSLQGSNEKLFF
NA | NA | TRBJ1-2 | TRBV30 | TGTGCCTGGAGTAAGGGGCTGAAAAACTATGGCTACACCTTC | CAWSKGLKNYGYTF
NA | TRBD2 | TRBJ2-1 | TRBV12-5 | TGTGCTAGTGGTTTGGTACGGTTCGGCCTAGCGGGAGCTTATGAGCAGTTCTTC | CASGLVRFGLAGAYEQFF
NA | TRBD1 | TRBJ1-2 | TRBV6-5 | TGTGCCAGCAGTTCTACAGGGGTGGGCTACACCTTC | CASSSTGVGYTF
NA | TRBD1 | TRBJ1-1 | TRBV4-1 | TGCGCCAGCAGCCCCAGGGGGATCACTGAAGCTTTCTTT | CASSPRGITEAFF
NA | TRBD1 | TRBJ1-3 | TRBV5-1 | TGCGCCAGCAGCCCTCGGACAGGGGGCATGAGCTCTGGAAACACCATATATTTT | CASSPRTGGMSSGNTIYF
NA | TRBD1 | TRBJ1-6 | TRBV10-3 | TGTGCCATCAGTGACGACAGGGTATCACCCCTCCACTTT | CAISDDRVSPLHF
medium-sized | TRBD1 | TRBJ1-5 | TRBV6-1 | TGTGCCAGCAGTGAAGGGACAGGGTCCCAGCCCCAGCATTTT | CASSEGTGSQPQHF
NA | TRBD2 | TRBJ2-7 | TRBV12-5 | TGTGCTAGTGGTTCGAATCCTAGCGGCGAGCAGTACTTC | CASGSNPSGEQYF
NA | TRBD1 | TRBJ1-3 | TRBV2 | TGTGCCAGCAAGCGACAGGGGGTGATATCCACCATATATTTT | CASKRQGVISTIYF
NA | NA | TRBJ2-1 | TRBV10-1 | TGCGCCAGCAGCAGGGTCTCCAATGAGCAGTTCTTC | CASSRVSNEQFF
NA | TRBD2 | TRBJ2-1 | TRBV2 | TGTGCCAGCAGTCGAGGGACTAGCGGGGGCAGCTCCTACAATGAGCAGTTCTTC | CASSRGTSGGSSYNEQFF
NA | NA | TRBJ2-2 | TRBV9 | TGTGCCAGCAGCGTGCTAAAGGAAAGAGGGACCGGGGAGCTGTTTTTT | CASSVLKERGTGELFF
NA | TRBD1 | TRBJ1-3 | TRBV5-1 | TGCGCCAGCAGCTGGGGGACAACTTCAGGGGGCACCCTCTCTGGAAACACCATATATTTT | CASSWGTTSGGTLSGNTIYF
NA | NA | TRBJ1-1 | TRBV15 | TGTGCCACCAGCAGAGCCTCCAGGGGTGGCACTGAAGCTTTCTTT | CATSRASRGGTEAFF
NA | NA | TRBJ1-1 | TRBV11-3 | TGTGCCAGCAGCTTAGATAGCACTTCATCTGAAGCTTTCTTT | CASSLDSTSSEAFF
NA | TRBD1 | TRBJ1-1 | TRBV3-1/TRBV3-2 | TGTGCCAGCAGCCGGGGAACAGGGGGCAGGAACACTGAAGCTTTCTTT | CASSRGTGGRNTEAFF
NA | TRBD1 | TRBJ2-7 | TRBV6-2/TRBV6-3 | TGTGCCAGCAGTTACCGGAGGGGGACAGGCTCATACGAGCAGTACTTC | CASSYRRGTGSYEQYF
NA | TRBD1 | TRBJ2-5 | TRBV6-6 | TGTGCCAGCAGTTACATTCAGGGGGCACGGGAGACCCAGTACTTC | CASSYIQGARETQYF
NA | NA | TRBJ1-1 | TRBV28 | TGTGCCAGCAGGGCGTCAGTTGGGGGCGGGACTGAAGCTTTCTTT | CASRASVGGGTEAFF
NA | NA | TRBJ2-5 | TRBV6-5 | TGTGCCAGCAGCCTATCTCACCAAGAGACCCAGTACTTC | CASSLSHQETQYF
once | TRBD1 | TRBJ2-6 | TRBV15 | TGTGCCACCAGCCGGACAGGGACTGGGGCCAACGTCCTGACTTTC | CATSRTGTGANVLTF
once | NA | TRBJ1-1 | TRBV10-3 | TGTGCCATTTCCCCCAGGGGAGGGGACACTGAAGCTTTCTTT | CAISPRGGDTEAFF
NA | NA | TRBJ2-1 | TRBV5-1 | TGCGCCAGCAGCTTGGATGGGGGCCTCAATGAGCAGTTCTTC | CASSLDGGLNEQFF
NA | NA | TRBJ1-4 | TRBV15 | TGTGCCACCAGTCTCGGGGAAGTAAGTGAAAAACTGTTTTTT | CATSLGEVSEKLFF
NA | NA | TRBJ2-7 | TRBV20-1 | TGCAGTGCTAGTGACCCCGGGGACACTCTCTCCTACGAGCAGTACTTC | CSASDPGDTLSYEQYF
NA | NA | TRBJ2-1 | TRBV3-1/TRBV3-2 | TGTGCCAGCAGCCAACTACTAGATAGTGAGCAGTTCTTC | CASSQLLDSEQFF
NA | NA | TRBJ1-5 | TRBV12-3/TRBV12-4 | TGTGCCAGCAGTTTACCGGGTGGGCCCCAGCATTTT | CASSLPGGPQHF
NA | NA | TRBJ1-1 | TRBV10-3 | TGTGCCATCTCGATGGAGGACGGGGGAACTGAAGCTTTCTTT | CAISMEDGGTEAFF
NA | TRBD2 | TRBJ2-2 | TRBV4-1 | TGCGCCAGCAGCCAAGATCCTCCCGACGTGGCGGGGGGCCGAGGCGGGGAGCTGTTTTTT | CASSQDPPDVAGGRGGELFF
NA | TRBD1 | TRBJ1-1 | TRBV12-3/TRBV12-4 | TGTGCCAGCAGTTCCGGACAGGGGGCGCAAGCTTTCTTT | CASSSGQGAQAFF
NA | NA | TRBJ2-5 | TRBV5-4 | TGTGCCAGCAGCTTGGGCCAGCAAGAGACCCAGTACTTC | CASSLGQQETQYF
NA | TRBD1 | TRBJ1-2 | TRBV27 | TGTGCCAGCAGTTCCGACAGGGAATCTAACTATGGCTACACCTTC | CASSSDRESNYGYTF
NA | TRBD2 | TRBJ2-1 | TRBV9 | TGTGCCAGCAGCGTCACGACTAGCGGGGGGGTAGGAGAGCAGTTCTTC | CASSVTTSGGVGEQFF
NA | TRBD1 | TRBJ1-4 | TRBV18 | TGTGCCAGCTCACCACAGGGGGCGACAGCTAATGAAAAACTGTTTTTT | CASSPQGATANEKLFF
NA | TRBD2 | TRBJ2-1 | TRBV29-1 | TGCAGCGGGGGCGGGGGAGACTCCTACAATGAGCAGTTCTTC | CSGGGGDSYNEQFF
NA | NA | TRBJ1-2 | TRBV3-1/TRBV3-2 | TGTGCCAGCAGCCAAGACGTTGAGTCTTGGTGGTATGGCTACACCTTC | CASSQDVESWWYGYTF
NA | TRBD1 | TRBJ1-4 | TRBV20-1 | TGCAGTGCTAGTTGGACAGGGGGCAATGGGGAACTGTTTTTT | CSASWTGGNGELFF
NA | TRBD1 | TRBJ1-1 | TRBV18 | TGTGCCAGCTCACCACGGACAGGATGGATGAACACTGAAGCTTTCTTT | CASSPRTGWMNTEAFF
NA | NA | TRBJ1-1 | TRBV5-1 | TGCGCCAGCAGCGCACAGGGAGGGGGCACTGAAGCTTTCTTT | CASSAQGGGTEAFF
NA | NA | TRBJ1-2 | TRBV6-1 | TGTGCCAGCAGTGAAGCGTCAGGGGCCTATGGCTACACCTTC | CASSEASGAYGYTF